This TCR beta chain was captured by sequencing in a study of cytomegalovirus exposure and HLA in healthy donors. General study results and limits: HLA alleles were associated with fewer than 20,000 TCR beta sequences in a later analysis at 0.05 false discovery rate.

With respect to this clone: What it recognizes is unknown.

When sampled, the donors appeared nominally healthy, though they likely had unrecorded immune exposures. The CDR3 runs 18 residues. Germline CDR1 is GTSNPN and CDR2 is SVGIG (reference sequence). Trimming cost V 0 bases and J 3 bases; bases outside gene matches: 13. Researchers ran the PCR with 60 Vbeta and 13 Jbeta primers. TCRdb's copy holds only in-frame clones and misses some; the assay was immunoSEQ multiplex PCR. Here the sample spans about 78,000 clones, 65% to 80% being singletons. The V and J genes are TRBV30 and TRBJ2-1; TRBD2 agrees at 8 bases. This sequence was found in a middle-aged woman in good health and CMV-seropositive. Sequences were obtained from PBMCs. The CDR3 sequence: CAWSVLRSGRGGYNEQFF. The CDR3 coding sequence is TGTGCCTGGAGTGTATTAAGGTCGGGCCGGGGGGGCTACAATGAGCAGTTCTTC.